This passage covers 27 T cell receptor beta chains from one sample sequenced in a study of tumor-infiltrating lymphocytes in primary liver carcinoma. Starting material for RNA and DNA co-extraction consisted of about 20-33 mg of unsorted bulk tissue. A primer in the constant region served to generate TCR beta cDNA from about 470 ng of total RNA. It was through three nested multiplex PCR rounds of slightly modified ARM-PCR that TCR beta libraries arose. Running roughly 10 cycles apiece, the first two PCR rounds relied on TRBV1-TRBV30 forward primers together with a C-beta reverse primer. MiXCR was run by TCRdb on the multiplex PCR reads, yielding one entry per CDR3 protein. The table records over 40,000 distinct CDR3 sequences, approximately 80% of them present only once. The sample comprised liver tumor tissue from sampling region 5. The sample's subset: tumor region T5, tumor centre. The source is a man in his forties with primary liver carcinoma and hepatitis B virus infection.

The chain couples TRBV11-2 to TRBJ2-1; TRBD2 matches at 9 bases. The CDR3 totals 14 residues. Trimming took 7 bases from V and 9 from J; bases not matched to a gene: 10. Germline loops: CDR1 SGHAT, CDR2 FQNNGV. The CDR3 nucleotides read TGTGCCAGCACCCAGGCTAGCGGGACGGGTGAGCAGTTCTTC. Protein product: CASTQASGTGEQFF.

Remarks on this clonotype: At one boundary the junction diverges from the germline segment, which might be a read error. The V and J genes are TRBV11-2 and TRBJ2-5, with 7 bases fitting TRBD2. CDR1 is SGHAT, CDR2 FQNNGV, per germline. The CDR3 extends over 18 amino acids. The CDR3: CTSSPSSNRGTGRETQYF. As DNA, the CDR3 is TGTACCAGCAGCCCTAGCTCAAACCGGGGTACTGGGCGGGAGACACAGTACTTC.

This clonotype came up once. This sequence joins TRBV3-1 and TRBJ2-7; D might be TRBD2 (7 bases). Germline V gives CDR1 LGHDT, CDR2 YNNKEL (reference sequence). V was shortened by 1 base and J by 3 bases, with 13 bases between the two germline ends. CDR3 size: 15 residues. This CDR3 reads CASSQATGTNYEQYF. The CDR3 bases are TGTGCCAGCAGCCAAGCCACAGGGACTAACTACGAGCAGTACTTC.

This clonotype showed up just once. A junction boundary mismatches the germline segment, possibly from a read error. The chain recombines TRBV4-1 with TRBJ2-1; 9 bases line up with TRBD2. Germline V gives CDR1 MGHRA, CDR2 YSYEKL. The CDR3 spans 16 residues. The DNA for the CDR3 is TGCGCCAGCAGACAAGAAGCGGGAGGCGTCTACAATGAGCAGTTCTTC. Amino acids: CASRQEAGGVYNEQFF.

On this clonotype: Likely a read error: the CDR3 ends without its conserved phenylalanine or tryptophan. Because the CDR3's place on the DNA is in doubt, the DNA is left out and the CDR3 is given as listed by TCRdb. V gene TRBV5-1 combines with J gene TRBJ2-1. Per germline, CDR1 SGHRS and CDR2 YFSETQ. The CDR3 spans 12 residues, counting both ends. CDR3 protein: CASSSYRGEHFL.

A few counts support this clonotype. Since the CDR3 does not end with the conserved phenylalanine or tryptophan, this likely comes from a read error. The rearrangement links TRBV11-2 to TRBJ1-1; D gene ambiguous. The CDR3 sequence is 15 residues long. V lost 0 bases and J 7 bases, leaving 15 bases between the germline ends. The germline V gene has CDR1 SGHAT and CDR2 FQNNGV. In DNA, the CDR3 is TGTGCCAGCAGCTTAGATCGGGGTCCGCCTGGTGAAGCTTTCCTT. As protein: CASSLDRGPPGEAFL.

CDR3 sequence reads: CATRQGTGYNEQFF. The CDR3 region has the DNA TGTGCCACTCGTCAGGGGACAGGGTACAATGAGCAGTTCTTC. V usage is TRBV11-3 and J usage is TRBJ2-1; TRBD1 aligns across 9 bases. Germline CDR1 reads SGHNT; CDR2 reads YENEEA. V gave up 10 bases and J gave up 4 bases; unmatched junction bases: 8. The CDR3 sequence is 14 residues long.

The CDR3 sequence is CASGHRGAPTEQYF. In DNA form, the CDR3 reads TGTGCCAGCGGTCACAGGGGGGCGCCGACCGAGCAGTACTTC. The chain links TRBV6-5 to TRBJ2-7; 8 bases align to TRBD1. The junction had 12 bases not matched to a gene; V was cut back by 8 bases and J by 6 bases. The CDR3 totals 14 residues. Germline assignment: CDR1 MNHEY and CDR2 SVGAGI.

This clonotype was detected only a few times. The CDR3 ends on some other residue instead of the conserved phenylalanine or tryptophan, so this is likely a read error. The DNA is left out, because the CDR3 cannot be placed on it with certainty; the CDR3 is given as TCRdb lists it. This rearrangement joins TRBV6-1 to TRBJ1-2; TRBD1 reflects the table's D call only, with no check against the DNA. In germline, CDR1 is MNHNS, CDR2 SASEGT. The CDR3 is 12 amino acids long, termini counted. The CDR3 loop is CASSAPPYGYTI.

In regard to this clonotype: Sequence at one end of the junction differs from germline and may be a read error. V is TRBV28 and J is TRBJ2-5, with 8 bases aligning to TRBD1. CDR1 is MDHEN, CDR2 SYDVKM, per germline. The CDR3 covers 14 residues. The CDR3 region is CPSTPDREVESQYF. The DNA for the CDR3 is TGTCCCAGCACGCCGGACAGGGAGGTAGAGTCCCAGTACTTC.

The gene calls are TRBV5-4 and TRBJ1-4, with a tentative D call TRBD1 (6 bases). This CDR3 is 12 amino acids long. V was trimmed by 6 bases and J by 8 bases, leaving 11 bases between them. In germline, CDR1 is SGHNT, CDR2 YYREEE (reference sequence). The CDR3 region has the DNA TGTGCCAGCAACACGAGGGGGGAAAAACTGTTTTTT. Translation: CASNTRGEKLFF.

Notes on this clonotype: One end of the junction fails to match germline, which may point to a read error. CDR3 loop: CASSLLGRVGTQFF. The CDR3 DNA sequence: TGTGCTAGCAGCTTATTGGGCAGGGTTGGGACGCAGTTCTTC. The genes are TRBV11-1 and TRBJ2-5, with D possibly being TRBD1 or TRBD2 (5 bases each). The J call may be incorrect, as the DNA end agrees better with TRBJ2-1. The CDR3 extends over 14 amino acids. Germline CDR1 SGHAT, CDR2 FQDESV (reference sequence).

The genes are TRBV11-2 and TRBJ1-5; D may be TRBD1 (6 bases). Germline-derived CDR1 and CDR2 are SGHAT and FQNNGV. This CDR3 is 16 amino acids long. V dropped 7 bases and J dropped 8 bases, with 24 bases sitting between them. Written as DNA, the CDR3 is TGTGCCAGCAACCTAAAAGGGGGACTAACGAATAAGCCCCAGCATTTT. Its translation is CASNLKGGLTNKPQHF.

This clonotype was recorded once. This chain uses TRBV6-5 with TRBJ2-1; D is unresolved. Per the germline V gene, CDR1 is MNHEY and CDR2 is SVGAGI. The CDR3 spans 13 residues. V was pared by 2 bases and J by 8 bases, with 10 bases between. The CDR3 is CASSYDGRDEQFF. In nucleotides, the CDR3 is TGTGCCAGCAGTTACGACGGACGGGATGAGCAGTTCTTC.

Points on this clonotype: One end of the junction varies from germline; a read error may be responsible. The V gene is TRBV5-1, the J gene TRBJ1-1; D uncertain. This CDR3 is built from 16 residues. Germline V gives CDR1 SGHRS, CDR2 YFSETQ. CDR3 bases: TGCGCCAGCAGTAGTGTTGCACTGGGGATGTACACAGAAGCTTTCTTT. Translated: CASSSVALGMYTEAFF.

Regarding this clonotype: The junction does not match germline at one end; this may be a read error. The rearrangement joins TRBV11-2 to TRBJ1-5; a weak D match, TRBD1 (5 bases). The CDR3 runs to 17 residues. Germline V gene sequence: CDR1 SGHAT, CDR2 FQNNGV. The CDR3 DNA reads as TGTGTCAGCAGCTTAGTAGGGGTAACACGGAGCAATCAGTCCCAGCATTTT. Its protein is CVSSLVGVTRSNQSQHF. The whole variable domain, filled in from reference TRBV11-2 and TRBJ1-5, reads EAGVAQSPRYKIIEKRQSVAFWCNPISGHATLYWYQQILGQGPKLLIQFQNNGVVDDSQLPKDRFSAERLKGVDSTLKIQPAKLEDSAVYLCVSSLVGVTRSNQSQHFGDGTRLSIL.

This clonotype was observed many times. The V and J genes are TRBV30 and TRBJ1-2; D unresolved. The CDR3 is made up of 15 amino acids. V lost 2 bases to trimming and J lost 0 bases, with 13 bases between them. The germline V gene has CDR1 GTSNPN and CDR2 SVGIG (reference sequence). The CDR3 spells CAWSMTGLANYGYTF. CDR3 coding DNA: TGTGCCTGGAGTATGACGGGTCTAGCTAACTATGGCTACACCTTC.

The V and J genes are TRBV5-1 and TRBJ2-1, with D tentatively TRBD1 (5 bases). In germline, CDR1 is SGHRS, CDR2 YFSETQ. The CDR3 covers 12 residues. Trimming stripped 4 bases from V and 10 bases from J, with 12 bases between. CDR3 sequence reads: CASSMIRAEQFF. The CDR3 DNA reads TGCGCCAGCAGCATGATCAGGGCCGAGCAGTTCTTC.

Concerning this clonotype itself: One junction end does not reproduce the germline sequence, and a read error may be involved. In nucleotides, the CDR3 is TGTGTCAGCAGCCCCACGAGTGGGAGAGGCAATCAGCCCCAGCATTTT. Its translation: CVSSPTSGRGNQPQHF. The genes are TRBV6-5 and TRBJ1-5; D gene ambiguous. In germline, CDR1 is MNHEY, CDR2 SVGAGI. The CDR3 is 16 residues long.

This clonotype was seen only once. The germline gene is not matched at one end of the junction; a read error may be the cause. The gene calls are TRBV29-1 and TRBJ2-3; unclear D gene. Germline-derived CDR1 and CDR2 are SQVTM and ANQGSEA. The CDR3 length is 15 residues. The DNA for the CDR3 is TGCAGCGTTGAGGGGTTCCTGGGGATCACAAATACGCAGTATTTT. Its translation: CSVEGFLGITNTQYF.

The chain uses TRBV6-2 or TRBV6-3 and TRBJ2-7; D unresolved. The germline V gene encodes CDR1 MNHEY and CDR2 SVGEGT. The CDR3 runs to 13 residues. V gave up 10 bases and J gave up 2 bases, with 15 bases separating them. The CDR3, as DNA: TGTGCCACTAGTCCGGTTGGAGCCTACGAGCAGTACTTC. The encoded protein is CATSPVGAYEQYF.

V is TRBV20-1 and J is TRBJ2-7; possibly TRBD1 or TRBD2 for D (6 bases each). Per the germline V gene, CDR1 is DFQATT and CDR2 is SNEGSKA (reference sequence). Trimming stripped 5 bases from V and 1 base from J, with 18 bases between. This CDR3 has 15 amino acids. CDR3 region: CSAPNRGTPSYEQYF. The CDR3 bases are TGCAGTGCTCCCAATAGGGGGACTCCATCCTACGAGCAGTACTTC.

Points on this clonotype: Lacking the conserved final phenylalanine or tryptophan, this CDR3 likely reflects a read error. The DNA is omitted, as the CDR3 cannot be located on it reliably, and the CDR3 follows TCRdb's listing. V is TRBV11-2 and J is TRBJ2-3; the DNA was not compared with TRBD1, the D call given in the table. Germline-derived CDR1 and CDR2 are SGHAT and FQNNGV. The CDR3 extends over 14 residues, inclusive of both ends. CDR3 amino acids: CASSPPGRADTHYL.

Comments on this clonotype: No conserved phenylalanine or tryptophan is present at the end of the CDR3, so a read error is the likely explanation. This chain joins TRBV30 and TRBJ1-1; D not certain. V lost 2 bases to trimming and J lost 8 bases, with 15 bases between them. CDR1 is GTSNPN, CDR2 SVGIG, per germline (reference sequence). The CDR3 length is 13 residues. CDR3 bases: TGTGCCTGGAGTATAAAGGGAGGTAAAGAAGCTTTCTTA. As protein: CAWSIKGGKEAFL.

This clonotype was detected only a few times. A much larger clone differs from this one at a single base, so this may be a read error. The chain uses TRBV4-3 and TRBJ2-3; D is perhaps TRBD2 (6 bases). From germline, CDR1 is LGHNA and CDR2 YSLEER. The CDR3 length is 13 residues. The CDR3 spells CANSQEEEGTQYF. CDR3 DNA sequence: TGCGCCAACAGCCAAGAGGAGGAGGGTACGCAGTATTTT.

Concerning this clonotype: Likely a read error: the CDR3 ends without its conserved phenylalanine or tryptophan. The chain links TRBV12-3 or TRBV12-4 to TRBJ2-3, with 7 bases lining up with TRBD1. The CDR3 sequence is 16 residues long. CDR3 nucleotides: TGTGCCAGCAGTTTAGACAGACAGGGAAGCATAGATACACAGTATTAT. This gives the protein CASSLDRQGSIDTQYY.

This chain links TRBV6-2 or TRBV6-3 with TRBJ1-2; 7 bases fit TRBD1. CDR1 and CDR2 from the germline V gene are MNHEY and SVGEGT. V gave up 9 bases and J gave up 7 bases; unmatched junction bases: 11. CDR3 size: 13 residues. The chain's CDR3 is CASSPGGRSGYTF. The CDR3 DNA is TGTGCCAGTAGTCCAGGGGGGCGCAGTGGCTACACCTTC.